Presented here are 9 T cell receptor beta chains from one specimen sequenced in a study of identical twins. TCRdb reanalysed the 5' RACE reads using MiXCR and keeps one entry per CDR3 protein. Of roughly 500,000 distinct CDR3 sequences in the sample, approximately 22% are singletons; the top ten hold 0.8% to 1%. This sample also belongs to another study, concerning T cells expressing NK-cell markers.

The sequenced sample was CD4+ T cells sorted from blood. These receptors were obtained from a woman aged 18-35 years in good health.

This clonotype has more than one count but fewer than ten. The V call is TRBV20-1, the J call TRBJ1-6; maybe TRBD1 (6 bases). This CDR3 has 13 residues. V lost 2 bases and J lost 8, with 10 bases in between. Germline CDR1 is DFQATT and CDR2 is SNEGSKA (reference sequence). The chain's CDR3 is CSARQGLDSPLHF. The CDR3 bases are TGCAGTGCTAGACAGGGGTTAGATTCACCCCTCCACTTT.

CDR3 DNA sequence: TGTGCCAGCAGCTCAGATGAGAGTTACGAGCAGTACTTC. Its translation: CASSSDESYEQYF. The chain uses TRBV9 and TRBJ2-7; no clear D gene. CDR1 is SGDLS, CDR2 YYNGEE, per germline. Trimming left V 4 bases short and J 4 bases short, with 12 bases between. The CDR3 length is 13 residues.

The rearrangement uses TRBV5-5 and TRBJ2-1, with unresolved D. The CDR3 consists of 16 residues. Germline V lookup: CDR1 SGHKS, CDR2 YYEKEE (reference sequence). V was shortened by 1 base and J by 0 bases, with 11 bases between the two germline ends. The CDR3 loop reads CASSLPPSVSYNEQFF. In nucleotides, the CDR3 is TGTGCCAGCAGCTTGCCCCCATCGGTCTCCTACAATGAGCAGTTCTTC. The whole variable domain, filled in from reference TRBV5-5 and TRBJ2-1, reads DAGVTQSPTHLIKTRGQQVTLRCSPISGHKSVSWYQQVLGQGPQFIFQYYEKEERGRGNFPDRFSARQFPNYSSELNVNALLLGDSALYLCASSLPPSVSYNEQFFGPGTRLTVL.

The rearrangement uses TRBV20-1 and TRBJ1-3, with D possibly TRBD1 on 6 matching bases. This CDR3 is 15 amino acids long. With 8 bases removed from V and 1 base from J, the gap between germline ends came to 18 bases. Germline V gives CDR1 DFQATT, CDR2 SNEGSKA (reference sequence). In nucleotides, the CDR3 is TGCAGTCCCTACCAGGGGTCGGTTTCTGGAAACACCATATATTTT. The encoded protein is CSPYQGSVSGNTIYF.

The V gene is TRBV20-1, the J gene TRBJ2-2; a possible D gene is TRBD1 (6 bases). This CDR3 is 14 amino acids long. The germline V gene encodes CDR1 DFQATT and CDR2 SNEGSKA (reference sequence). V was cut by 2 bases and J by 7 bases, with 14 bases left in between. The CDR3 bases are TGCAGTGCTAGACTCCAGGGGTCGGGCGGGGAGCTGTTTTTT. Translation gives CSARLQGSGGELFF.

The chain combines TRBV5-1 with TRBJ2-1; no reliable D call. The CDR3 consists of 15 residues. V was clipped by 5 bases and J by 0 bases, with 12 bases between them. The germline V gene encodes CDR1 SGHRS and CDR2 YFSETQ. The CDR3 loop is CASRKYLGSYNEQFF. CDR3 coding DNA: TGCGCCAGCAGAAAATACCTGGGCTCCTACAATGAGCAGTTCTTC.

The chain joins TRBV19 to TRBJ2-1; D gene ambiguous. Per the germline V gene, CDR1 is LNHDA and CDR2 is SQIVND (reference sequence). CDR3 length equals 14 residues. Between the trimmed V and J ends, which lost 5 bases and 10 bases, there was a span of 18 bases. The DNA for the CDR3 is TGTGCCAGTAGTTCGCGTTGGGCTCGGCCCGAGCAGTTCTTC. It translates to CASSSRWARPEQFF.

The rearrangement uses TRBV10-2 and TRBJ2-3; no definite D call. V lost 2 bases and J lost 6, with 9 bases in between. Germline V gene sequence: CDR1 WSHSY, CDR2 SAAADI. The CDR3 totals 13 residues. This chain's CDR3 is CASSEGDPDTQYF. The CDR3 bases are TGCGCCAGCAGTGAGGGCGACCCGGATACGCAGTATTTT.

This chain connects TRBV6-5 to TRBJ1-1; D ambiguous. The CDR3 loop spans 15 amino acids. Trimming left V 0 bases short and J 2 bases short, with 10 bases between. Germline loops: CDR1 MNHEY, CDR2 SVGAGI. The DNA for the CDR3 is TGTGCCAGCAGTTACTCGGGTACAGACAACACTGAAGCTTTCTTT. It encodes CASSYSGTDNTEAFF.